A single T cell receptor (beta chain) is shown here with its context. The antigen is undetermined. Given a much more abundant clone one base away, this may be a read error. J gave up 12 bases and V 7 bases, and 13 bases lay outside the gene matches. This CDR3 comprises 16 residues. The investigators amplified TCR beta CDR3 regions from RNA transcripts. HTBI primers were the set used in a first-round RT-PCR of the TCR CDR3. MiXCR, run by TCRdb on the multiplex PCR reads, gives a single entry per CDR3 protein. The sample shows more than 300,000 distinct CDR3 sequences, about 15% of them seen only once. The data originate from a study of T cells in Graves' hyperthyroidism and ophthalmopathy. General study findings and limits: Through a model of 13 V-J features, ophthalmopathy was separated from stable hyperthyroidism. Researchers found most expanded thyroid clonotypes above 0.001 in blood as well.

Together with thyroid ultrasound, orbital computed tomography, serum thyroxine and TRAb, clinical symptoms were used for diagnoses. PBMCs were collected from a roughly 10 ml volume of fresh peripheral blood. The chain uses TRBV12-3 or TRBV12-4 and TRBJ2-1; 15 bases fit TRBD2. Sequencing was carried out using blood. The sequence was obtained from a woman aged 60 to 75 with Graves' hyperthyroidism. CDR3 nucleotides: TGTGCCAGCACCCCGGGACTAGCGGGAGGCGTAGGTGGGCAGTTCTTC. It is translated as CASTPGLAGGVGGQFF.